This T cell receptor beta chain was documented in a study of identical twins. Donors uniformly comprised healthy Caucasians. With regard to this clonotype: Its antigen is currently unknown.

V lost 3 bases, J lost 13 bases, and 10 bases lay in between. This CDR3 has 12 amino acids. Germline CDR1 reads MGHRA; CDR2 reads YSYEKL. In TCRdb, the 5' RACE reads were re-called with MiXCR into one record per CDR3 protein. The sample has some 1,600,000 distinct CDR3 sequences; roughly a third are singletons. Findings of the study overall: The study drew conclusions from cross-sectional statistical analysis, not from following the same donors. There were fewer insertions in abundant cord blood beta clonotypes, but memory repertoires showed no such pattern.

This chain connects TRBV4-1 to TRBJ1-6; no firm D call. Sequenced sample: cord blood. The receptor comes from a newborn girl in good health. The chain's CDR3 is CASSHLMEPLHF. The CDR3 DNA sequence: TGCGCCAGCAGCCACCTTATGGAGCCCCTCCACTTT.